This TCR beta chain originates from a study of PD-1 blockade in classical Hodgkin lymphoma (dated by TCRdb to about 2020). Concerning the study at large: Nivolumab dosing was 3 mg/kg intravenously every 2 weeks, continuing until either disease progression or unacceptable toxicity. A peripheral blood immune signature of response to PD-1 blockade in classical Hodgkin lymphoma was defined using TCR beta sequencing and CyTOF.

Concerning this clone: Its target antigen remains unknown. No qualities accompany the bases; no much larger clone lies one base away.

The paper's findings and limits, for the study overall: Among trial patients, those achieving complete response had baseline diversity similar to that of newly diagnosed patients, while diversity was significantly lower in partial responders and progressors. Only a single clinical trial cohort was studied, and what caused the repertoire differences, possibly disease activity or prior therapy, remained undefined. Diversity was lower in patients who began nivolumab less than 1 year after ASCT, so these patients were left out of later analyses to avoid confounding by immune reconstitution. Baseline TCR diversity was reported to be lower in newly diagnosed patients than in healthy donors and to be lower still in relapsed/refractory patients. By C4D1, a significant rise was seen in CD4+ TCR diversity but not in CD8+ TCR diversity (p=0.0027 vs p=0.16), and the rise was most apparent among complete responders (p=0.02).

Genomic DNA was isolated using the Qiagen DNeasy kit from unsorted PBMCs as well as from negatively selected CD4+ and CD8+ fractions. TCR beta CDR3 regions were amplified by immunoSEQ multiplex PCR using primers annealing to V and J segments. A synthetic immune receptor repertoire was used to minimize amplification bias, and any residual bias was removed computationally once sequencing was done. Per the source publication's procedure: Repertoire diversity was quantified as the Shannon entropy index using custom Python scripts. Unsorted, CD4+ and CD8+ repertoires were analyzed separately, except in combined analyses where CD4+ and CD8+ sequences were merged in silico. A clone counted as expanded when the clone's frequency after treatment rose at least 2-fold relative to C1D1, and clones undetected at baseline were given a pseudocount of 0.5. Clones with 0 or 1 copy at C1D1 were classified as singleton clones, and clones with 2 or more copies were classified as non-singleton clones. Clones expanded in unsorted samples were labelled as CD4+, CD8+ or unknown by matching protein sequences in sorted samples from the same patient. Wilcoxon tests on paired samples were used to test changes in diversity from C1D1 to C4D1. TCRdb obtained this table from immuneACCESS and retained in-frame rearrangements with V and J assigned. These tables miss some clones; where compared with another copy, unresolved V genes account for less than half of the shortfall, and the remainder is unexplained. Clone size and the V and J calls come from that table; the DNA yielded D and trimming. The sample profile shows roughly 15,000 clones; about three quarters of them were found once. The ten largest clonotypes hold around 1.9% of the sample.

The sample's time point label, in plain terms: cycle 4 day 1 (C4D1), after 5 to 7 weeks of nivolumab. Every trial patient had relapsed after autologous stem cell transplantation, and cohorts A, B and C differed in prior brentuximab vedotin exposure. Using a Miltenyi CD4+ T cell isolation kit, CD4+ T cells were purified from thawed PBMCs through magnetic negative selection. The trial cohort comprised approximately 55 patients with relapsed/refractory classical Hodgkin lymphoma whose best overall responses were complete response, partial response or progressive disease. In the multi-cohort phase II CheckMate 205 trial, trial patients received single-agent nivolumab. An independent review committee assessed best overall response by applying the 2007 International Working Group response criteria. Trial PBMCs were collected immediately before nivolumab initiation (C1D1) and during therapy at cycle 2 day 1 and cycle 4 day 1. Peripheral blood was collected in 8 mL Vacutainer Cell Preparation Tubes, from which PBMCs were isolated by centrifugation and then cryopreserved. Purified CD4+ and CD8+ fractions were generated only in cases for which an additional PBMC sample was available. Magnetically labelled cells were removed on LS columns in a quadroMACS separator, and the flow-through was collected as the purified fraction.

Counted from cysteine to phenylalanine, this CDR3 has 14 amino acids. Kept here is only the CDR3 DNA, which spans 42 bases and is read in frame from base 1. Taken from the germline V gene, the CDR1 and CDR2 loops are MGHDK and SYGVNS. V trim: 6 bases; J trim: 4 bases; unmatched bases: 7. The clonotype comes from a human donor with classical Hodgkin lymphoma. The V and J genes are TRBV25-1 and TRBJ1-2; 8 bases in between match TRBD1. Sequencing used CD4+ T cells from blood, obtained before the fourth cycle of nivolumab. The CDR3 region reads CASSYGQGLYGYTF. The nucleotide sequence is TGTGCCAGCAGCTACGGACAGGGACTCTATGGCTACACCTTC.